Listed below are T cell receptor beta chains from one sample, sequenced in a study of T cell repertoires in cytomegalovirus infection. TCRdb redid the calling of the reads with MiXCR, one entry per CDR3 protein. Of 150,000 or so distinct CDR3 sequences in the sample, 17% were seen once. Sequencing was performed on CD8+ T cells from PBMCs. The receptors originated from a human donor in good health (CMV status not recorded). Some clones in this sample may be carry-over from other donors' samples. Both conserved end residues are part of each CDR3. Each record gives: V gene, J gene, D gene, clone size, CDR3 protein, CDR3 DNA. A D gene is named only where the DNA matches it firmly. Clone size is stated in some rows and not others, as once, few, many or a class when expanded.

V: TRBV14; J: TRBJ1-2; D: TRBD1; size: few; CDR3: CASSHLRTGTLDYGYTF; DNA: TGTGCCAGCAGCCATCTAAGGACAGGGACTCTCGACTATGGCTACACCTTC
V: TRBV28; J: TRBJ1-1; D: -; size: -; CDR3: CASSQWGGLDEAFF; DNA: TGTGCCAGCAGCCAATGGGGGGGATTGGATGAAGCTTTCTTT
V: TRBV7-2; J: TRBJ2-3; D: -; size: -; CDR3: CASSLVQVGDTQYF; DNA: TGTGCCAGCAGCTTAGTTCAGGTCGGCGATACGCAGTATTTT
V: TRBV7-2; J: TRBJ2-1; D: TRBD2; size: few; CDR3: CASSYPESGTSGIWSADEQFF; DNA: TGTGCCAGCAGCTACCCGGAATCCGGGACTAGCGGGATTTGGTCCGCGGATGAGCAGTTCTTC
V: TRBV2; J: TRBJ1-3; D: -; size: -; CDR3: CASSDMGRSGNTIYF; DNA: TGTGCCAGCAGTGATATGGGCCGCTCTGGAAACACCATATATTTT
V: TRBV7-9; J: TRBJ1-4; D: -; size: -; CDR3: CASSSLLGPNEKLFF; DNA: TGTGCCAGCAGCTCACTACTAGGGCCAAATGAAAAACTGTTTTTT
V: TRBV28; J: TRBJ1-2; D: TRBD1; size: -; CDR3: CASSFLGTGEGLIYGYTF; DNA: TGTGCCAGCAGTTTCCTCGGGACAGGGGAGGGCCTTATCTATGGCTACACCTTC
V: TRBV19; J: TRBJ1-3; D: -; size: -; CDR3: CASSITPGSGNTIYF; DNA: TGTGCCAGTAGTATCACCCCCGGCTCTGGAAACACCATATATTTT
V: TRBV11-2; J: TRBJ2-1; D: -; size: many; CDR3: CASSLGAPEVPPYNEQFF; DNA: TGTGCCAGCAGCTTAGGGGCCCCGGAGGTGCCCCCCTACAATGAGCAGTTCTTC
V: TRBV11-3; J: TRBJ2-2; D: -; size: -; CDR3: CASSPTPSNTGELFF; DNA: TGTGCCAGCAGCCCAACACCTTCGAACACCGGGGAGCTGTTTTTT
V: TRBV6-2/TRBV6-3; J: TRBJ2-5; D: -; size: -; CDR3: CASISSGKDQETQYF; DNA: TGTGCCAGCATTTCCTCCGGAAAGGACCAAGAGACCCAGTACTTC
V: TRBV7-8; J: TRBJ1-1; D: -; size: few; CDR3: CASSLATGNTEAFF; DNA: TGTGCCAGCAGCTTAGCGACAGGGAACACTGAAGCTTTCTTT
V: TRBV20-1; J: TRBJ1-2; D: -; size: few; CDR3: CSATGGDNPGYTF; DNA: TGCAGTGCTACCGGGGGGGACAACCCTGGCTACACCTTC
V: TRBV7-8; J: TRBJ2-2; D: -; size: -; CDR3: CASSPFTSQTGELFF; DNA: TGTGCCAGCAGCCCTTTCACTAGTCAGACCGGGGAGCTGTTTTTT
V: TRBV28; J: TRBJ2-2; D: -; size: -; CDR3: CASSPRRGTGELFF; DNA: TGTGCCAGCAGCCCCAGGAGGGGCACCGGGGAGCTGTTTTTT
V: TRBV7-8; J: TRBJ1-5; D: -; size: -; CDR3: CASSLLGIRYDSNQPQHF; DNA: TGTGCCAGCAGCTTATTGGGCATTCGATACGATAGCAATCAGCCCCAGCATTTT
V: TRBV28; J: TRBJ2-7; D: TRBD2; size: few; CDR3: CASSLGTSGRFDEQYF; DNA: TGTGCCAGCAGCCTAGGGACTAGCGGGAGATTCGACGAGCAGTACTTC
V: TRBV5-6; J: TRBJ2-5; D: TRBD1; size: few; CDR3: CASSPAQGALETQYF; DNA: TGTGCCAGCAGCCCGGCGCAGGGGGCGCTGGAGACCCAGTACTTC
V: TRBV7-8; J: TRBJ2-1; D: -; size: few; CDR3: CASRGREMGNEQFF; DNA: TGTGCCAGCCGGGGGCGGGAGATGGGCAATGAGCAGTTCTTC
V: TRBV7-2; J: TRBJ2-1; D: TRBD2; size: few; CDR3: CASSLTSGGTREQFF; DNA: TGTGCCAGCAGCTTGACTAGCGGGGGCACAAGAGAGCAGTTCTTC
V: TRBV4-1; J: TRBJ2-7; D: TRBD2; size: -; CDR3: CASSQESSSGNYEQYF; DNA: TGCGCCAGCAGCCAAGAGTCATCTAGCGGGAACTACGAGCAGTACTTC
V: TRBV5-6; J: TRBJ2-2; D: -; size: few; CDR3: CASSWTVNTGELFF; DNA: TGTGCCAGCAGTTGGACAGTGAACACCGGGGAGCTGTTTTTT
V: TRBV28; J: TRBJ1-5; D: -; size: -; CDR3: CASSFEESAQHF; DNA: TGTGCCAGCAGTTTCGAGGAATCAGCCCAGCATTTT
V: TRBV6-2/TRBV6-3; J: TRBJ2-3; D: -; size: few; CDR3: CASLGRSTDTQYF; DNA: TGTGCCAGCCTGGGACGGAGCACAGATACGCAGTATTTT
V: TRBV12-5; J: TRBJ2-4; D: -; size: few; CDR3: CASALSKNIQYF; DNA: TGTGCTAGTGCCCTCAGCAAAAACATTCAGTACTTC
V: TRBV7-6; J: TRBJ1-1; D: -; size: few; CDR3: CASSLVWGGGMNTEAFF; DNA: TGTGCCAGCAGCTTAGTCTGGGGAGGTGGCATGAACACTGAAGCTTTCTTT
V: TRBV28; J: TRBJ2-1; D: TRBD2; size: -; CDR3: CASDQQTIAGVSEQFF; DNA: TGTGCCAGCGACCAACAAACTATAGCGGGAGTGTCTGAGCAGTTCTTC
V: TRBV12-3/TRBV12-4; J: TRBJ2-3; D: TRBD1; size: -; CDR3: CASSAGTASTDTQYF; DNA: TGTGCCAGCAGTGCCGGGACAGCTAGCACAGATACGCAGTATTTT
V: TRBV11-2; J: TRBJ2-7; D: TRBD2; size: -; CDR3: CASSSSPSLSGVTWEQYF; DNA: TGTGCCAGCAGCTCTAGCCCCTCTTTGAGCGGGGTAACTTGGGAGCAGTACTTC
V: TRBV6-6; J: TRBJ2-3; D: -; size: few; CDR3: CASSYSSSGDTQYF; DNA: TGTGCCAGCAGTTACTCGTCCTCGGGAGATACGCAGTATTTT
V: TRBV20-1; J: TRBJ2-7; D: -; size: -; CDR3: CSARDRQGTTISHEQYF; DNA: TGCAGTGCTAGAGATCGGCAGGGTACCACGATAAGCCACGAGCAGTACTTC
V: TRBV7-2; J: TRBJ2-7; D: TRBD2; size: -; CDR3: CASSLRAAGGSYEQYF; DNA: TGTGCCAGCAGCTTAAGGGCAGCGGGGGGATCCTACGAGCAGTACTTC
V: TRBV6-2/TRBV6-3; J: TRBJ2-1; D: TRBD1; size: -; CDR3: CASSYKPRDRNNEQFF; DNA: TGTGCCAGCAGTTATAAACCCCGGGACAGGAACAATGAGCAGTTCTTC
V: TRBV12-5; J: TRBJ1-1; D: -; size: -; CDR3: CASGQEGLMNTEAFF; DNA: TGTGCTAGTGGTCAAGAGGGGCTCATGAACACTGAAGCTTTCTTT
V: TRBV4-2; J: TRBJ2-7; D: -; size: few; CDR3: CASSQDGYSGDSYEQYF; DNA: TGTGCCAGCAGCCAAGATGGATATAGCGGCGACTCCTACGAGCAGTACTTC
V: TRBV9; J: TRBJ2-1; D: -; size: -; CDR3: CASSPGPMDEQFF; DNA: TGTGCCAGCAGCCCGGGACCAATGGATGAGCAGTTCTTC
V: TRBV12-5; J: TRBJ2-7; D: -; size: once; CDR3: CASGPPHEQYF; DNA: TGTGCTAGTGGTCCCCCCCACGAGCAGTACTTC
V: TRBV7-9; J: TRBJ2-2; D: TRBD2; size: few; CDR3: CASSSTSGWKNTGELFF; DNA: TGTGCCAGCAGCTCGACTAGCGGGTGGAAGAACACCGGGGAGCTGTTTTTT
V: TRBV7-2; J: TRBJ1-4; D: -; size: -; CDR3: CASKGTNEKLFF; DNA: TGTGCCAGCAAGGGTACAAATGAAAAACTGTTTTTT
V: TRBV20-1; J: TRBJ2-1; D: -; size: -; CDR3: CSARPGTVDDEQFF; DNA: TGCAGTGCTAGACCAGGGACGGTCGACGATGAGCAGTTCTTC
V: TRBV7-2; J: TRBJ2-5; D: -; size: few; CDR3: CASSTRAYGETQYF; DNA: TGTGCCAGCAGCACGAGGGCTTACGGGGAGACCCAGTACTTC